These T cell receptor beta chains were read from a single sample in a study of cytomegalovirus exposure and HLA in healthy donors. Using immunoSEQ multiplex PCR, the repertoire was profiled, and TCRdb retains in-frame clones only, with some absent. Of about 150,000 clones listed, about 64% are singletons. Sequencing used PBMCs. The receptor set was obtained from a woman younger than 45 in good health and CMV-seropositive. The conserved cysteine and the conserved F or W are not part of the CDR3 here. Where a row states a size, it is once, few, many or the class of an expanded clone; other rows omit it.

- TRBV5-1 ASREYQETQY
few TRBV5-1 ASSLGGTGELGEQY
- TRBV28 ASSLRGGYT
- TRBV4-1 ASSQTRLAGGRDTQY
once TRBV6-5 ASRGTGAETQY
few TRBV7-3 ASSPGTGGRYT
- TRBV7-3 ASSQLGLAGELF
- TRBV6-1 ASRREIDTEAF
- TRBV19 ASSGPEAF
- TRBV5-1 ASRLAWGLGVTEAF
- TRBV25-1 ASMGDREVDEAF
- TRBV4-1 ASSHETGSGPQH
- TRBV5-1 ASSDIQLELGTDTQY
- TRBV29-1 SVVPGTGGEKLF
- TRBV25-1 ASSDTRSSGNTIY
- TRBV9 ASSVSGGDTDTQY
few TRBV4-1 ASSQDKLAGDEQY
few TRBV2 ASGTKQSNQPQH
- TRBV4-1 ASSTKRVWGEQF
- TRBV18 ASSPTSDHEQY
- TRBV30 AWGGARYEQY
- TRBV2 ASHVTSGYNEQF
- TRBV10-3 AITPPGSGNTIY
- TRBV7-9 ASSSRAALQGKSTDTQY
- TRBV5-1 ASSEEGAVLLTDTQY
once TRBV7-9 SSSLDSGVKAF
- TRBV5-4 ASSFASGSFSEQY
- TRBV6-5 ASSYLAGGYT
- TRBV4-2 ASSQRTGVGETQY
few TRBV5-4 ASTRISGNEQF
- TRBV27 ASSAEPGLSGYT
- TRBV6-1 ASSESGMALGYT
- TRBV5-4 ASSLGLAGGSLGNEQF
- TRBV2 ASSDRGNQPQH
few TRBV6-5 ASSYIAEITSPLH
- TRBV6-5 ASRDTTTNEKLF
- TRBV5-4 ASSLRRADHKLGGTDTQY
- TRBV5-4 ASSRTSGANSYEQY
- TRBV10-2 ASSENSGTRSPLH
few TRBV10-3 AIAGQSYEQY
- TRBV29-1 STGGGQGSYEQY
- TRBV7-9 ASRDREDEKLF
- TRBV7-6 ASSSQRILTGELF
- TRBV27 ASRLGQGASYEQY
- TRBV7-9 ASSGGFGNQPQH
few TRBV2 ASRPSGSNQPQH
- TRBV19 ASSYGTISYEQY